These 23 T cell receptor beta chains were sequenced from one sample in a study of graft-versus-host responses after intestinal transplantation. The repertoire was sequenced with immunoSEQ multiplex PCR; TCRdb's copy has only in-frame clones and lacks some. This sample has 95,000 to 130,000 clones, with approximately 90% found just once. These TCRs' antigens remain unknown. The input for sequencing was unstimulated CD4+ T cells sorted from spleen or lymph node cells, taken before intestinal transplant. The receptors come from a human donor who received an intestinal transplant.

The CDR3, as DNA: TGCGCCAGCAGCCAAGATTGGGGGGACTTTGGTTCCTACAATGAGCAGTTCTTC. As protein: CASSQDWGDFGSYNEQFF. The chain links TRBV4-3 to TRBJ2-1; possibly TRBD2 for D (6 bases). Per the germline V gene, CDR1 is LGHNA and CDR2 is YSLEER. V was cut by 0 bases and J by 1 base, with 16 bases left in between. CDR3 length: 18 residues.

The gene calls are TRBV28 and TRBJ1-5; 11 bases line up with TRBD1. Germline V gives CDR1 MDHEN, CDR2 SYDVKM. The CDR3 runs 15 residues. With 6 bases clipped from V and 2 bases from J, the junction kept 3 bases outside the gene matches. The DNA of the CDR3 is TGTGCCAGCAGGGACAGGGGGCAGGGCAATCAGCCCCAGCATTTT. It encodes CASRDRGQGNQPQHF.

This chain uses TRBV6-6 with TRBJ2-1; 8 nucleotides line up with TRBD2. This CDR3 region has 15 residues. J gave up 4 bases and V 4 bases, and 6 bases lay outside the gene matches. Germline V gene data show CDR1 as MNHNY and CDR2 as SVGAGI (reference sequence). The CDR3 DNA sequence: TGTGCCAGCAGTTCAGGCGGGGGGCCTTACAATGAGCAGTTCTTC. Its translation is CASSSGGGPYNEQFF.

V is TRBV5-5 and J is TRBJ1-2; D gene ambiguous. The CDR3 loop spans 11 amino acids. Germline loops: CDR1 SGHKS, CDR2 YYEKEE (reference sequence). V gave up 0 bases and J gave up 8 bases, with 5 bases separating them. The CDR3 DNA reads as TGTGCCAGCAGCTTGGTGGGCGGCTACACCTTC. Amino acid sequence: CASSLVGGYTF.

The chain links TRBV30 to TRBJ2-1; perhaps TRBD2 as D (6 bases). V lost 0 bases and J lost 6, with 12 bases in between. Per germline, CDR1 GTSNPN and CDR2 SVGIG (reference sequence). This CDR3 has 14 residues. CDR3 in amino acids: CAWSVLGEVNEQFF. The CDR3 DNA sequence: TGTGCCTGGAGTGTATTGGGGGAGGTCAATGAGCAGTTCTTC.

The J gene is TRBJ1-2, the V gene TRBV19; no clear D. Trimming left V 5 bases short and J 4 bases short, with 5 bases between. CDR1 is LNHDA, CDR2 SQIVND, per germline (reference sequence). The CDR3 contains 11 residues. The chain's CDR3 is CASSPGYGYTF. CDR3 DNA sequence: TGTGCCAGTAGTCCGGGCTATGGCTACACCTTC.

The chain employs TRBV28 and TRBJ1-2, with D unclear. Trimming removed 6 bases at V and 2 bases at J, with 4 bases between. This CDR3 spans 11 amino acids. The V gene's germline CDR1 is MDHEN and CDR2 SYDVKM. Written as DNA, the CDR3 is TGTGCCAGCAGGACAAACTATGGCTACACCTTC. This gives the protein CASRTNYGYTF.

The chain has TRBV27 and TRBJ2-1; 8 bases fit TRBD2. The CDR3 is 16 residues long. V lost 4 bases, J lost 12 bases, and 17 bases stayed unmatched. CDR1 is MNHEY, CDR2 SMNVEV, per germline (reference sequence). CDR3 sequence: CASSSPGSGGGRGQFF. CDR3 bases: TGTGCCAGCAGTTCCCCTGGAAGCGGGGGCGGCAGGGGGCAGTTCTTC.

The CDR3 DNA follows: TGTGCCAGCAGCCAAGTTTTGGGCAGGGGCACCGGGGAGCTGTTTTTT. This encodes CASSQVLGRGTGELFF. The V call is TRBV14, the J call TRBJ2-2, with D tentatively TRBD1 (6 bases). CDR1 is SGHDN and CDR2 is FVKESK in the germline V gene. V lost 1 base to trimming and J lost 4 bases, with 13 bases between them. This CDR3 region has 16 residues.

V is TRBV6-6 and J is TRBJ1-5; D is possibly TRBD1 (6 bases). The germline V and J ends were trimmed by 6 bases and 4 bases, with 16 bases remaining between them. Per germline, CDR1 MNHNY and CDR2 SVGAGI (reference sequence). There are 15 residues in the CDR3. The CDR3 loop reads CASRPTGTSNQPQHF. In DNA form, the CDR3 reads TGTGCCAGCAGACCTACAGGGACCTCAAATCAGCCCCAGCATTTT.

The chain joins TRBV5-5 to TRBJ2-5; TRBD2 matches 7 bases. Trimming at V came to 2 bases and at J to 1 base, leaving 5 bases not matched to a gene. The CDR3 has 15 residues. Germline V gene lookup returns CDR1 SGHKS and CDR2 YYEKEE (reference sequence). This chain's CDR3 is CASSLGLAVQETQYF. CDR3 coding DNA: TGTGCCAGCAGCTTAGGGCTAGCGGTCCAAGAGACCCAGTACTTC.

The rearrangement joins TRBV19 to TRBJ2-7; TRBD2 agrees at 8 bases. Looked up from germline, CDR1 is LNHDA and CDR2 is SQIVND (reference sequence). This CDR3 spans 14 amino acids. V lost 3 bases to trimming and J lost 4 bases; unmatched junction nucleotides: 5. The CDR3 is CASSMSGSLYEQYF. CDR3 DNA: TGTGCCAGTAGTATGAGCGGGAGCTTGTACGAGCAGTACTTC.

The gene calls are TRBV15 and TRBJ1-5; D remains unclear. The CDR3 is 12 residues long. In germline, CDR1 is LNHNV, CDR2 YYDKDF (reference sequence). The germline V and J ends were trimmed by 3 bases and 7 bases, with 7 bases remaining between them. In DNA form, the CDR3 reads TGTGCCACCAGCAGTCCTCGGCAGCCCCAGCATTTT. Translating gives CATSSPRQPQHF.

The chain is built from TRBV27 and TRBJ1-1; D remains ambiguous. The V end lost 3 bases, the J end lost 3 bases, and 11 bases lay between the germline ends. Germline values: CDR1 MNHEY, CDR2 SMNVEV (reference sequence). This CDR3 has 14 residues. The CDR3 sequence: CASSFRGRDTEAFF. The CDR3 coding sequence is TGTGCCAGCAGTTTTCGGGGTAGGGACACTGAAGCTTTCTTT.

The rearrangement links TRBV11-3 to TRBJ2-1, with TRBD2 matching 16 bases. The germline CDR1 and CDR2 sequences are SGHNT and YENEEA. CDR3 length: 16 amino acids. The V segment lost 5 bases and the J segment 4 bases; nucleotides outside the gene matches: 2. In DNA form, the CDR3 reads TGTGCCAGCAGCCTGGGACTAGCGGGAGGGTACAATGAGCAGTTCTTC. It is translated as CASSLGLAGGYNEQFF.

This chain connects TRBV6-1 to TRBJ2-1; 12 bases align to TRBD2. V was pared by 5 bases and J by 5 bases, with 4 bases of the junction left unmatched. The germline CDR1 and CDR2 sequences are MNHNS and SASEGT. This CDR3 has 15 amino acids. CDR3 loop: CASSRLAGVNNEQFF. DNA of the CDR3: TGTGCCAGCAGTCGACTAGCGGGAGTTAACAATGAGCAGTTCTTC.

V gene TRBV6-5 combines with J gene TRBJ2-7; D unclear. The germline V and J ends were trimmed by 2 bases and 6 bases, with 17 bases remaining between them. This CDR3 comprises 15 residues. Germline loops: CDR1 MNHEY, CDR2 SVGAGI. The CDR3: CASSYRAPRLGEQYF. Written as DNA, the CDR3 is TGTGCCAGCAGTTACCGTGCTCCTAGGCTGGGCGAGCAGTACTTC.

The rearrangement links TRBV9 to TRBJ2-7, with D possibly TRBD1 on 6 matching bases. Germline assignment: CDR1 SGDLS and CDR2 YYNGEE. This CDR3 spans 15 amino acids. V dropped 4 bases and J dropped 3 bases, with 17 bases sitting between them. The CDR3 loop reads CASSLRDKPYYEQYF. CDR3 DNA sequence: TGTGCCAGCAGCTTACGGGACAAACCCTACTACGAGCAGTACTTC.

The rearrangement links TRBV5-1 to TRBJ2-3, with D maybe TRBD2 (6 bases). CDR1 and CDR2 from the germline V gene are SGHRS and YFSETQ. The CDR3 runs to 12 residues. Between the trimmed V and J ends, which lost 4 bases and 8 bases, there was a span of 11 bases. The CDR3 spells CASSEQGGTQYF. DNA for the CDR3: TGCGCCAGCAGCGAGCAGGGAGGTACGCAGTATTTT.

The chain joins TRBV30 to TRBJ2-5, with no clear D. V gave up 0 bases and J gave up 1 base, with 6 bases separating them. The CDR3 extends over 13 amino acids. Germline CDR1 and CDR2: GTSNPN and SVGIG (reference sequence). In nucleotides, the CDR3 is TGTGCCTGGAGTGTACAAATCCAAGAGACCCAGTACTTC. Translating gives CAWSVQIQETQYF.

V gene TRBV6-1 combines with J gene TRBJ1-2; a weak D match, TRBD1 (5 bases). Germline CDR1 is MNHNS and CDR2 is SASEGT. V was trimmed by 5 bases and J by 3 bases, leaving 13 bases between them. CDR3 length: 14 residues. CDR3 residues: CASSTGTDDYGYTF. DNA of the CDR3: TGTGCCAGCAGTACAGGTACCGATGACTATGGCTACACCTTC.

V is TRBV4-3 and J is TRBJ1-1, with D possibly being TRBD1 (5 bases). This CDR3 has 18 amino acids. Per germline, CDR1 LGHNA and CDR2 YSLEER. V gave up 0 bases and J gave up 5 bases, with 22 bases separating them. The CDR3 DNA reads TGCGCCAGCAGCCAAGACCGGGGTGGCGGGGGGTTGTGGACTGAAGCTTTCTTT. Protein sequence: CASSQDRGGGGLWTEAFF.

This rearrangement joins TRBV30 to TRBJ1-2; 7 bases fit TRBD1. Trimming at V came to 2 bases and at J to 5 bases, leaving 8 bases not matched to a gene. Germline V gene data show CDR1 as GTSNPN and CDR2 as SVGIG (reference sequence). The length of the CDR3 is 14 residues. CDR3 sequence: CAWSSTGAVYGYTF. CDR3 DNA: TGTGCCTGGAGTTCTACAGGGGCCGTTTATGGCTACACCTTC.